This TCR beta chain was sequenced for a study of Ad26.COV2.S vaccination and SARS-CoV-2 variants. Study overall: In the COV1001 trial, the donor was in the Ad26.COV2.S arm. By the intramuscular route, Ad26.COV2.S was given once, or twice 56 days apart. The study, taken as a whole, reports: Participants in the vaccine arm had higher spike-specific TCR breadth; placebo recipients had lower.

This sample's treatment: about 20 received Ad26.COV2.S at low or high dose, single or two shots; several received placebo; per-sample allocation not given. At day 63 after the first vaccine or placebo injection, samples were drawn. A Boston adult aged 18-55 years was the donor. Here immunoSEQ multiplex PCR was the method, and the copy in TCRdb shows in-frame clones only, minus some. The repertoire holds hundreds of thousands of clones, with 80% to 90% as singletons. Per germline, CDR1 MGHDK and CDR2 SYGVNS. The length of the CDR3 is 15 residues. Trimming took 0 bases from V and 2 from J, leaving 10 bases between them. Notes on this clone: Its cognate antigen is unknown.

The chain has TRBV25-1 and TRBJ1-1; tentative D call: TRBD1 (5 bases). The sequences come from peripheral blood, collected in a trial of Ad26.COV2.S vaccine versus placebo. The sequence was collected from a person between 18 and 65 years old who received the Ad26.COV2.S COVID-19 vaccine or a placebo. The CDR3 loop is CASSEYSQGNTEAFF. CDR3 coding DNA: TGTGCCAGCAGTGAATATTCCCAGGGTAACACTGAAGCTTTCTTT.